Following are 29 T cell receptor beta chains from one sample sequenced in a study of OX40 agonist ivuxolimab in advanced cancers. Here immunoSEQ multiplex PCR was the method, and the copy in TCRdb shows in-frame clones only, minus some. The sample carries fewer than 80,000 clones, 85% recorded once. The starting material was CD4+ or CD8+ T cells sorted from blood, obtained in a trial of the OX40 agonist ivuxolimab. The receptors shown here come from an adult with an advanced solid tumor such as melanoma, head and neck, liver or kidney cancer.

CDR3 nucleotides: TGTGCCAGCAGTTCTCCGCAGCGAGCTAACTATGGCTACACCTTC. Its protein is CASSSPQRANYGYTF. V gene TRBV6-5 combines with J gene TRBJ1-2; D is undetermined. CDR1 MNHEY and CDR2 SVGAGI come from the germline V gene. The V gene lost 4 bases and the J gene lost 0 bases, with 12 bases spanning the gap. The CDR3 totals 15 residues.

The chain links TRBV7-9 to TRBJ1-1, with 7 positions matching TRBD1. The CDR3 is made up of 15 amino acids. The J segment lost 2 bases and the V segment lost 5 bases, leaving 8 bases of the junction unmatched. Germline CDR1 SEHNR, CDR2 FQNEAQ (reference sequence). The DNA for the CDR3 is TGTGCCAGCAGCCTACGGGACAGCGGTAACACTGAAGCTTTCTTT. Protein sequence: CASSLRDSGNTEAFF.

This chain joins TRBV5-1 and TRBJ2-6; tentatively, D is TRBD1 (6 bases). With 4 bases removed from V and 4 bases from J, the gap between germline ends came to 12 bases. The CDR3 runs 15 residues. In germline, CDR1 is SGHRS, CDR2 YFSETQ. The CDR3, as DNA: TGCGCCAGCAGCCAAAACAGGGTCGGGGCCAACGTCCTGACTTTC. Translation: CASSQNRVGANVLTF.

This clone was seen just once. This chain joins TRBV11-3 and TRBJ2-1; D unresolved. CDR1 SGHNT and CDR2 YENEEA come from the germline V gene. Deletions cut 3 bases from V and 4 bases from J, with 7 bases between. CDR3 length equals 13 residues. In DNA form, the CDR3 reads TGTGCCAGCAGCTTGAATAAATACAATGAGCAGTTCTTC. This sequence encodes CASSLNKYNEQFF.

This clone was counted between two and nine times. The chain employs TRBV5-1 and TRBJ1-4; maybe TRBD1 (5 bases). The germline V and J ends were trimmed by 4 bases and 2 bases, with 9 bases remaining between them. In germline, CDR1 is SGHRS, CDR2 YFSETQ. This CDR3 contains 14 residues. Here the CDR3 DNA reads TGCGCCAGCAGCGCGACAGTGACTAATGAAAAACTGTTTTTT. It yields the protein CASSATVTNEKLFF. The full variable domain, with the rest looked up from reference TRBV5-1 and TRBJ1-4, is KAGVTQTPRYLIKTRGQQVTLSCSPISGHRSVSWYQQTPGQGLQFLFEYFSETQRNKGNFPGRFSGRQFSNSRSEMNVSTLELGDSALYLCASSATVTNEKLFFGSGTQLSVL.

The chain recombines TRBV5-6 with TRBJ1-5; tentative D call: TRBD1 (6 bases). V dropped 0 bases and J dropped 5 bases, with 9 bases sitting between them. Germline CDR1 is SGHDT and CDR2 is YYEEEE. This CDR3 spans 14 amino acids. The CDR3 DNA reads TGTGCCAGCAGCTTGGCGGGGGGCGATCAGCCCCAGCATTTT. Translating it yields CASSLAGGDQPQHF.

This clone appeared once. The chain combines TRBV18 with TRBJ2-3, with D perhaps matching TRBD1 or TRBD2 (7 bases each). The CDR3 loop spans 18 amino acids. V was shortened by 3 bases and J by 6 bases, with 25 bases between the two germline ends. The germline CDR1 and CDR2 sequences are KGHSH and LQKENI. The CDR3 DNA follows: TGTGCCAGCTCACCCCAGGGGGTTCCAGCGGGGTTTCGTGATACGCAGTATTTT. Translation gives CASSPQGVPAGFRDTQYF.

This chain uses TRBV6-1 with TRBJ2-7, with unresolved D. Per the germline V gene, CDR1 is MNHNS and CDR2 is SASEGT. The CDR3 spans 14 residues. V was pared by 4 bases and J by 3 bases, with 13 bases between. The CDR3 loop reads CASSGQKGSYEQYF. As DNA, the CDR3 is TGTGCCAGCAGTGGGCAAAAAGGAAGCTACGAGCAGTACTTC.

Regarding this clone: The junction shows a germline mismatch at one end, possibly a read error. The rearrangement uses TRBV10-3 and TRBJ2-7; D is possibly TRBD2 (5 bases). The CDR3 extends over 13 amino acids. Germline assignment: CDR1 ENHRY and CDR2 SYGVKD. CDR3 amino acids: CAINEGNSGEQYF. CDR3 DNA: TGTGCCATCAATGAGGGCAACTCGGGGGAGCAGTACTTC.

J is TRBJ1-2 and V is TRBV28; no reliable D call. Per the germline V gene, CDR1 is MDHEN and CDR2 is SYDVKM. The CDR3 length is 11 residues. The V end was cut by 6 bases, the J end by 2 bases, with 4 bases between. The CDR3 DNA is TGTGCCAGCAGACAAAACTATGGCTACACCTTC. This encodes CASRQNYGYTF.

The CDR3 nucleotides are TGTGCCAGCAGCTTGGATGGACTAGCGCCGTCAACGCAGTATTTT. Residues: CASSLDGLAPSTQYF. V usage is TRBV7-9 and J usage is TRBJ2-3; TRBD2 matches at 9 bases. Germline V gene data show CDR1 as SEHNR and CDR2 as FQNEAQ (reference sequence). V trimming: 3 bases; J trimming: 9 bases; junction bases outside the gene matches: 10. The CDR3 loop spans 15 amino acids.

The chain has TRBV29-1 and TRBJ2-3; D gene uncertain. CDR1 is SQVTM and CDR2 is ANQGSEA in the germline V gene. Trimming pared 4 bases from V and 4 bases from J, leaving 3 bases between. This CDR3 has 10 amino acids. CDR3 residues: CSVGADTQYF. The CDR3 DNA sequence: TGCAGCGTTGGGGCAGATACGCAGTATTTT.

The V and J genes are TRBV7-9 and TRBJ2-7, with 8 nucleotides matching TRBD2. Germline CDR1 and CDR2: SEHNR and FQNEAQ (reference sequence). The CDR3 consists of 15 residues. Trimming removed 5 bases from V and 5 bases from J; junction bases left unmatched: 11. CDR3 sequence (DNA): TGTGCCAGCAGCCCCCTCGGGGGGGCGACCCACGAGCAGTACTTC. It yields the protein CASSPLGGATHEQYF.

CDR3 DNA: TGTGCCAGCAGCTTAGAGGGGAATAGTGGCTACACCTTC. As protein: CASSLEGNSGYTF. The chain links TRBV7-9 to TRBJ1-2; the D gene is possibly TRBD1 (5 bases). This CDR3 comprises 13 residues. Between the trimmed V and J ends, which lost 1 base and 7 bases, there was a span of 10 bases. CDR1 SEHNR and CDR2 FQNEAQ come from the germline V gene (reference sequence). Complete variable domain (other parts from reference TRBV7-9 and TRBJ1-2): DTGVSQNPRHKITKRGQNVTFRCDPISEHNRLYWYRQTLGQGPEFLTYFQNEAQLEKSRLLSDRFSAERPKGSFSTLEIQRTEQGDSAMYLCASSLEGNSGYTFGSGTRLTVV.

The rearrangement uses TRBV15 and TRBJ2-1; D is unresolved. V lost 2 bases and J 6 bases, leaving 8 bases between the germline ends. The germline gives CDR1 LNHNV, CDR2 YYDKDF (reference sequence). The CDR3 is 13 residues long. The CDR3 DNA reads TGTGCCACCAGCAGACCGCGAGGCAATGAGCAGTTCTTC. Translation: CATSRPRGNEQFF.

The chain joins TRBV9 to TRBJ2-7; 8 bases map to TRBD2. This CDR3 is 14 amino acids long. Germline V gene data show CDR1 as SGDLS and CDR2 as YYNGEE. After removal of 4 bases from V and 3 bases from J, the junction contained 6 bases not matched to a gene. CDR3 bases: TGTGCCAGCAGCTCGACTAGCGTGGGCTACGAGCAGTACTTC. Protein: CASSSTSVGYEQYF.

The CDR3 DNA is TGTGCCAGCAGTTTCGGGACAGAAGAGACCCAGTACTTC. Protein: CASSFGTEETQYF. The V gene is TRBV6-5, the J gene TRBJ2-5; 7 nucleotides match TRBD1. Germline V gives CDR1 MNHEY, CDR2 SVGAGI. The CDR3 contains 13 residues. The V gene end was trimmed by 4 bases and the J gene end by 3 bases; junction bases not matched to a gene: 2.

The CDR3 protein is CASKVCYPSYNEQFF. CDR3 in DNA: TGCGCCAGCAAAGTTTGTTATCCCTCCTACAATGAGCAGTTCTTC. V gene TRBV10-1 combines with J gene TRBJ2-1, with unresolved D. There are 15 residues in the CDR3. V was shortened by 7 bases and J by 0 bases, with 13 bases between the two germline ends. From germline, CDR1 is WNHNN and CDR2 SYGVQD (reference sequence).

This chain links TRBV25-1 with TRBJ2-7, with 8 bases matching TRBD1. The CDR3 spans 18 residues. J lost 6 bases, V lost 2 bases, and 18 bases had no gene match. Per the germline V gene, CDR1 is MGHDK and CDR2 is SYGVNS. CDR3 loop: CASSEPPDRATSAPEQYF. Written as DNA, the CDR3 is TGTGCCAGCAGTGAACCCCCGGACAGGGCGACGTCTGCCCCCGAGCAGTACTTC.

This sequence joins TRBV5-1 and TRBJ2-5, with TRBD1 as a possible D gene (6 bases). Trimming removed 7 bases at V and 5 bases at J, with 18 bases between. Germline CDR1 is SGHRS and CDR2 is YFSETQ. The CDR3 is 14 amino acids. The CDR3: CASGLQGKGETQYF. In DNA, the CDR3 is TGCGCCAGCGGTTTACAGGGTAAAGGCGAGACCCAGTACTTC.

The rearrangement links TRBV11-2 to TRBJ2-3; 9 bases are shared with TRBD2. J lost 7 bases, V lost 7 bases, and 12 bases had no gene match. Germline lookup yields CDR1 SGHAT and CDR2 FQNNGV. The CDR3 spans 15 residues. CDR3 in amino acids: CASKGLAFLRNTQYF. Written as DNA, the CDR3 is TGTGCCAGCAAGGGACTAGCTTTTCTCCGGAATACGCAGTATTTT.

This clone has just one count. This chain connects TRBV7-2 to TRBJ2-5; weak D call: TRBD2 (5 bases). The CDR3 is 14 residues long. Germline assignment: CDR1 SGHTA and CDR2 FQGNSA. V lost 1 base and J 3 bases, leaving 9 bases between the germline ends. The CDR3 bases are TGTGCCAGCAGCTTAGGTCGGGGAAAAGAGACCCAGTACTTC. As protein: CASSLGRGKETQYF.

This clone turned up a few times. The rearrangement joins TRBV30 to TRBJ1-1, with D maybe TRBD1 (6 bases). CDR1 GTSNPN and CDR2 SVGIG come from the germline V gene (reference sequence). The V end was cut by 4 bases, the J end by 10 bases, with 19 bases between. The CDR3 has 13 residues. DNA of the CDR3: TGTGCCTGGACCGGGACACCGGTATCAGGAGCTTTCTTT. It specifies CAWTGTPVSGAFF.

This chain links TRBV9 with TRBJ2-2; D uncertain. This CDR3 has 14 amino acids. Germline assignment: CDR1 SGDLS and CDR2 YYNGEE. The V end lost 4 bases, the J end lost 6 bases, and 13 bases lay between the germline ends. The CDR3 DNA is TGTGCCAGCAGCCCGAGACAACTGGCCGGGGAGCTGTTTTTT. It yields the protein CASSPRQLAGELFF.

The chain employs TRBV7-2 and TRBJ1-1; D is uncertain. Germline CDR1 reads SGHTA; CDR2 reads FQGNSA. This CDR3 spans 13 amino acids. V lost 5 bases and J 1 base, leaving 8 bases between the germline ends. CDR3 nucleotide sequence: TGTGCCAGCAGCCCCGACCAGAACACTGAAGCTTTCTTT. It is translated as CASSPDQNTEAFF.

The J gene is TRBJ1-2, the V gene TRBV11-2; 7 bases fit TRBD1. After removal of 1 base from V and 8 bases from J, the junction contained 19 bases not matched to a gene. Germline CDR1 SGHAT, CDR2 FQNNGV. The CDR3 consists of 18 residues. The CDR3 DNA sequence: TGTGCCAGCAGCTTAGTTCAGGGACAGCGTACTGGGGTCGGGGGCTACACCTTC. Protein product: CASSLVQGQRTGVGGYTF.

This clone counts as medium-sized. This chain uses TRBV5-6 with TRBJ1-4; D not resolved. Trimming removed 1 base at V and 6 bases at J, with 13 bases between. The length of the CDR3 is 15 residues. The germline CDR1 and CDR2 sequences are SGHDT and YYEEEE. The CDR3 protein is CASSLRSLTYEKLFF. The DNA of the CDR3 is TGTGCCAGCAGCTTGCGGAGTCTTACTTATGAAAAACTGTTTTTT.

This clone was found a few times. The genes are TRBV7-3 and TRBJ2-2, with D maybe TRBD1 (5 bases). Trimming took off 5 bases at V and 0 bases at J, with 7 bases between the two ends. In germline, CDR1 is SGHTA, CDR2 FQGTGA. CDR3 size: 14 residues. CDR3 region: CASSRQPNTGELFF. In DNA form, the CDR3 reads TGTGCCAGCAGCCGACAGCCGAACACCGGGGAGCTGTTTTTT. Combining the CDR3 with reference TRBV7-3 and TRBJ2-2 gives the whole variable domain GAGVSQTPSNKVTEKGKYVELRCDPISGHTALYWYRQSLGQGPEFLIYFQGTGAADDSGLPNDRFFAVRPEGSVSTLKIQRTERGDSAVYLCASSRQPNTGELFFGEGSRLTVL.

The chain recombines TRBV6-8 with TRBJ1-5; D possibly corresponds to TRBD1 (5 bases). Germline V lookup: CDR1 MNHGY, CDR2 SAAAGT. Trimming took off 7 bases at V and 8 bases at J, with 21 bases between the two ends. This CDR3 region has 15 residues. For the CDR3, the DNA is TGTGCCAGCACCTGCCGGGACTCTAGAATCAAGCCCCAGCATTTT. Its protein product is CASTCRDSRIKPQHF.